These 28 T cell receptor beta chains originate from one sample sequenced in a study of identical twins. TCRdb passed the 5' RACE reads through MiXCR, listing each CDR3 protein once. The data show about 520,000 distinct CDR3 sequences, less than 25% seen once. These same data were also listed under a study on T cells expressing NK-cell markers.

Material for sequencing was CD4+ T cells sorted from blood. These receptors were obtained from a woman younger than 35 in good health.

This clonotype has just a few counts. The chain joins TRBV20-1 to TRBJ2-3, with D tentatively TRBD2 (6 bases). The CDR3 totals 15 residues. Trimming stripped 1 base from V and 7 bases from J, with 18 bases between. CDR1 and CDR2 (germline): DFQATT, SNEGSKA (reference sequence). The CDR3 coding sequence is TGCAGTGCTAGAGTAGGAGGGTTCAGGGCACATACGCAGTATTTT. Its translation: CSARVGGFRAHTQYF.

This chain uses TRBV25-1 with TRBJ2-6, with 7 bases identical to TRBD1. The trim removed 9 bases at V and 0 bases at J, leaving 17 bases unmatched. Germline CDR1 MGHDK, CDR2 SYGVNS. This CDR3 contains 19 residues. CDR3 sequence (DNA): TGTGCCAGAGATGCGTCCAGGGGGACATTAAGCTCTGGGGCCAACGTCCTGACTTTC. Protein product: CARDASRGTLSSGANVLTF.

In this sample, this clonotype turned up many times. V is TRBV6-5 and J is TRBJ2-7; D uncertain. In germline, CDR1 is MNHEY, CDR2 SVGAGI. The V and J ends lost 2 bases and 0 bases respectively, with 11 bases between them. The CDR3 contains 15 residues. The CDR3 DNA sequence: TGTGCCAGCAGTTACGTTCGGTCGTACTCCTACGAGCAGTACTTC. Its protein product is CASSYVRSYSYEQYF.

This clonotype was detected a few times. The chain employs TRBV2 and TRBJ1-6, with TRBD1 identical over 8 bases. Per germline, CDR1 SNHLY and CDR2 FYNNEI. V shed 6 bases and J 9 bases; nucleotides not matched to a gene: 7. This CDR3 spans 14 amino acids. CDR3 in amino acids: CASSPGQGVSPLHF. The CDR3, as DNA: TGTGCCAGCAGCCCTGGACAGGGAGTTTCACCCCTCCACTTT.

This clonotype was seen more than once but under ten times. The rearrangement links TRBV25-1 to TRBJ1-2; D remains unclear. Germline values: CDR1 MGHDK, CDR2 SYGVNS. The CDR3 has 12 residues. Trimming shortened V by 7 bases and J by 4 bases, and 10 bases separated the two germline ends. CDR3 residues: CASKGPSYGYTF. CDR3 nucleotide sequence: TGTGCCAGCAAAGGGCCTTCCTATGGCTACACCTTC.

V and J are TRBV7-9 and TRBJ2-1; 8 nucleotides align to TRBD1. V was clipped by 5 bases and J by 7 bases; unmatched bases: 13. CDR1 and CDR2 (germline): SEHNR, FQNEAQ (reference sequence). The CDR3 consists of 16 residues. This CDR3 is CASSLTPRTGRNEQFF. The CDR3, as DNA: TGTGCCAGCAGCCTCACCCCAAGGACAGGGAGGAATGAGCAGTTCTTC.

The chain is built from TRBV12-3 or TRBV12-4 and TRBJ1-1, with D uncertain. This CDR3 is 15 amino acids long. With 5 bases removed from V and 1 base from J, the gap between germline ends came to 14 bases. Here the CDR3 DNA reads TGTGCCAGCAGTAGAAGGGCCGGTGGGAACACTGAAGCTTTCTTT. It codes for CASSRRAGGNTEAFF.

This chain connects TRBV20-1 to TRBJ1-1, with a weak D call TRBD1 (5 bases). V was shortened by 3 bases and J by 4 bases, with 12 bases between the two germline ends. The length of the CDR3 is 13 residues. The germline CDR1 and CDR2 sequences are DFQATT and SNEGSKA (reference sequence). CDR3 region: CSASRGGSTEAFF. CDR3 sequence (DNA): TGCAGTGCTAGTAGGGGCGGAAGCACTGAAGCTTTCTTT.

This sequence joins TRBV7-2 and TRBJ2-5, with a weak D call TRBD1 (6 bases). The CDR3 runs 16 residues. The germline gives CDR1 SGHTA, CDR2 FQGNSA. Deletions cut 1 base from V and 0 bases from J, with 12 bases between. Here the CDR3 DNA reads TGTGCCAGCAGCTTAGGGGGTTCAGGGGACCAAGAGACCCAGTACTTC. Amino acid sequence: CASSLGGSGDQETQYF.

This clonotype was detected only a few times. The chain combines TRBV6-1 with TRBJ2-7, with 9 nucleotides matching TRBD2. The length of the CDR3 is 14 residues. Germline V gives CDR1 MNHNS, CDR2 SASEGT. V trimming: 8 bases; J trimming: 2 bases; junction bases outside the gene matches: 7. Here the CDR3 reads CASASGMGTYEQYF. Here the CDR3 DNA reads TGTGCCAGCGCTAGCGGGATGGGGACCTACGAGCAGTACTTC.

The J gene is TRBJ1-2, the V gene TRBV12-3 or TRBV12-4; 9 bases line up with TRBD1. The CDR3 consists of 14 residues. J gave up 8 bases and V 1 base, and 5 bases lay outside the gene matches. The CDR3 DNA reads as TGTGCCAGCAGTTTAGGGACAGGGGCCGAAGGCTACACCTTC. It encodes CASSLGTGAEGYTF.

There are a few counts of this clonotype. The chain uses TRBV20-1 and TRBJ2-7, with 9 bases fitting TRBD2. This CDR3 has 15 residues. Germline assignment: CDR1 DFQATT and CDR2 SNEGSKA (reference sequence). V dropped 3 bases and J dropped 2; count of bases not matched to a gene: 8. As DNA, the CDR3 is TGCAGTGCTAGCCAATCACAGCGGGGGGCCTACGAGCAGTACTTC. Translated, it gives CSASQSQRGAYEQYF.

The rearrangement joins TRBV29-1 to TRBJ1-4, with TRBD1 as a possible D gene (6 bases). The CDR3 runs to 15 residues. CDR1 and CDR2 from the germline V gene are SQVTM and ANQGSEA. The ends were cut back, 5 bases at V and 7 bases at J, with 20 bases in the middle. CDR3 in amino acids: CSVRPYGGHREKLFF. CDR3 bases: TGCAGCGTTCGCCCGTACGGGGGGCATCGTGAAAAACTGTTTTTT.

V usage is TRBV7-9 and J usage is TRBJ2-1; 13 bases match TRBD2. The CDR3 extends over 15 amino acids. Germline V gene lookup returns CDR1 SEHNR and CDR2 FQNEAQ (reference sequence). The ends lost 5 bases at V and 6 bases at J; junction bases unmatched: 4. The CDR3 coding sequence is TGTGCCAGCAGCCGATGGACTAGCGGGAGCAATGAGCAGTTCTTC. Protein product: CASSRWTSGSNEQFF.

This clonotype was counted ten times or more. The chain is built from TRBV20-1 and TRBJ2-5, with 7 nucleotides matching TRBD1. This CDR3 region has 15 residues. V lost 6 bases, J lost 6 bases, and 16 bases stayed unmatched. Germline V gives CDR1 DFQATT, CDR2 SNEGSKA (reference sequence). The CDR3 nucleotides read TGCAGTGCCTCTTTCGAGACAGGGCCCAAGAAGACCCAGTACTTC. It translates to CSASFETGPKKTQYF.

V usage is TRBV10-3 and J usage is TRBJ2-7; perhaps D is TRBD1 or TRBD2 (6 bases each). V lost 2 bases and J 5 bases, leaving 13 bases between the germline ends. Germline V gene lookup returns CDR1 ENHRY and CDR2 SYGVKD. This CDR3 comprises 14 residues. The CDR3 DNA reads as TGTGCCATCAGTGAGAGGGGGGAAACTGACGAGCAGTACTTC. This encodes CAISERGETDEQYF.

A few counts support this clonotype. This rearrangement joins TRBV20-1 to TRBJ1-5, with a possible D match to TRBD1 (5 bases). CDR1 and CDR2 (germline): DFQATT, SNEGSKA (reference sequence). V was trimmed by 3 bases and J by 8 bases, leaving 23 bases between them. The CDR3 spans 16 residues. The CDR3 DNA sequence: TGCAGTGCTAGTAATCGCGACAGTCGGTTACGGGAGCCCCAGCATTTT. This encodes CSASNRDSRLREPQHF.

This clonotype was observed a handful of times. The chain links TRBV20-1 to TRBJ2-1; perhaps TRBD2 as D (6 bases). CDR1 and CDR2 from the germline V gene are DFQATT and SNEGSKA (reference sequence). V lost 3 bases and J lost 4, with 7 bases in between. This CDR3 contains 12 residues. CDR3 bases: TGCAGTGCTAGGGGAGGATACAATGAGCAGTTCTTC. Protein product: CSARGGYNEQFF.

This clonotype was observed a few times. The rearrangement links TRBV7-2 to TRBJ2-7; 11 bases match TRBD2. Germline V gene sequence: CDR1 SGHTA, CDR2 FQGNSA. J gave up 7 bases and V 5 bases, and 10 bases lay outside the gene matches. This CDR3 spans 15 amino acids. The CDR3 here is CASSTATGLAGEQYF. DNA for the CDR3: TGTGCCAGCAGCACCGCGACAGGACTAGCGGGTGAGCAGTACTTC.

V is TRBV2 and J is TRBJ2-1; 8 nucleotides agree with TRBD2. The CDR3 runs 13 residues. V lost 9 bases to trimming and J lost 1 base; unmatched junction nucleotides: 2. CDR1 SNHLY and CDR2 FYNNEI come from the germline V gene. CDR3 bases: TGTGCCAGAGGGACTAGTTCCTACAATGAGCAGTTCTTC. Protein: CARGTSSYNEQFF.

J is TRBJ1-1 and V is TRBV10-3; weak D call: TRBD1 (6 bases). Between the trimmed V and J ends, which lost 0 bases and 5 bases, there was a span of 13 bases. This CDR3 has 15 residues. Germline V gene sequence: CDR1 ENHRY, CDR2 SYGVKD. Here the CDR3 DNA reads TGTGCCATCAGTGAGTCCTACAGGGAGGGGACTGAAGCTTTCTTT. The encoded protein is CAISESYREGTEAFF.

This clonotype was seen at least ten times. The chain uses TRBV20-1 and TRBJ1-2; D not resolved. CDR1 DFQATT and CDR2 SNEGSKA come from the germline V gene (reference sequence). CDR3 length: 12 amino acids. V lost 3 bases to trimming and J lost 4 bases, with 9 bases between them. CDR3 amino acids: CSARGSFYGYTF. The CDR3 DNA reads TGCAGTGCTAGGGGCAGCTTCTATGGCTACACCTTC.

This clonotype has only a few counts. The chain is built from TRBV7-9 and TRBJ2-7; D perhaps matches TRBD2 (6 bases). V was pared by 7 bases and J by 0 bases, with 16 bases between. The CDR3 consists of 15 residues. CDR1 and CDR2 from the germline V gene are SEHNR and FQNEAQ (reference sequence). The CDR3 spells CASNHGAGSSYEQYF. In DNA, the CDR3 is TGTGCCAGCAACCACGGGGCGGGGAGCTCCTACGAGCAGTACTTC.

CDR3: CSAGGISRGVNEQYF. The DNA of the CDR3 is TGCAGTGCTGGAGGAATAAGCCGGGGTGTAAACGAGCAGTACTTC. The chain recombines TRBV20-1 with TRBJ2-7, with D perhaps TRBD2 (5 bases). The germline CDR1 and CDR2 sequences are DFQATT and SNEGSKA (reference sequence). The V gene lost 5 bases and the J gene lost 5 bases, with 22 bases spanning the gap. CDR3 length: 15 residues.

The chain links TRBV20-1 to TRBJ2-1; no firm D call. The ends were cut back, 6 bases at V and 6 bases at J, with 6 bases in the middle. Germline assignment: CDR1 DFQATT and CDR2 SNEGSKA (reference sequence). The CDR3 covers 10 residues. CDR3 bases: TGCAGTGCGCGGCTCAATGAGCAGTTCTTC. It codes for CSARLNEQFF.

This clonotype was seen only a few times. The chain recombines TRBV20-1 with TRBJ1-1; possible D gene TRBD1, 5 bases. Germline CDR1 DFQATT, CDR2 SNEGSKA (reference sequence). This CDR3 spans 13 amino acids. V shed 5 bases and J shed 0 bases, with 10 bases lying between them. The CDR3 nucleotides read TGCAGTGCTGATGGGGGTTTGAACACTGAAGCTTTCTTT. Amino acid sequence: CSADGGLNTEAFF.

V is TRBV20-1 and J is TRBJ1-5; 10 nucleotides line up with TRBD1. There are 15 residues in the CDR3. Germline CDR1 DFQATT, CDR2 SNEGSKA (reference sequence). Trimming removed 3 bases from V and 7 bases from J; junction bases left unmatched: 9. This CDR3 is CSASTGTGVRQPQHF. In DNA, the CDR3 is TGCAGTGCTAGTACCGGGACAGGGGTTCGGCAGCCCCAGCATTTT.

This chain uses TRBV6-2 or TRBV6-3 with TRBJ2-1; TRBD1 matches at 7 bases. V dropped 7 bases and J dropped 2; count of bases not matched to a gene: 5. This CDR3 has 14 amino acids. The germline V gene has CDR1 MNHEY and CDR2 SVGEGT. CDR3 region: CASKQGFTYNEQFF. DNA for the CDR3: TGTGCCAGCAAACAGGGGTTCACCTACAATGAGCAGTTCTTC.